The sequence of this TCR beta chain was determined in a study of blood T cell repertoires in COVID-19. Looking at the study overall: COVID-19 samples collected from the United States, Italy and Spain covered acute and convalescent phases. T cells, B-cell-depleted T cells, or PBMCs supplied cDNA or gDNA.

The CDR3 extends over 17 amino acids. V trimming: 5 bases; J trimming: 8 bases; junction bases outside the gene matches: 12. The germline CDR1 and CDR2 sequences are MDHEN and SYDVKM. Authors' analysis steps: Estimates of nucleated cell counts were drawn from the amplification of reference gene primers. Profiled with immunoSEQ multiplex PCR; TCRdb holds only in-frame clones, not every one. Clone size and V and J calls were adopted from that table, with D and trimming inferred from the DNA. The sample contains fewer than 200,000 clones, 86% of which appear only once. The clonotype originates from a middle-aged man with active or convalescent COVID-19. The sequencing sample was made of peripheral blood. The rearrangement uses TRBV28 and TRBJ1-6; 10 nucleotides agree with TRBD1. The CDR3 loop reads CASSTSDRGKWDSPLHF. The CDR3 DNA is TGTGCCAGCAGTACCTCGGACAGGGGGAAATGGGATTCACCCCTCCACTTT.